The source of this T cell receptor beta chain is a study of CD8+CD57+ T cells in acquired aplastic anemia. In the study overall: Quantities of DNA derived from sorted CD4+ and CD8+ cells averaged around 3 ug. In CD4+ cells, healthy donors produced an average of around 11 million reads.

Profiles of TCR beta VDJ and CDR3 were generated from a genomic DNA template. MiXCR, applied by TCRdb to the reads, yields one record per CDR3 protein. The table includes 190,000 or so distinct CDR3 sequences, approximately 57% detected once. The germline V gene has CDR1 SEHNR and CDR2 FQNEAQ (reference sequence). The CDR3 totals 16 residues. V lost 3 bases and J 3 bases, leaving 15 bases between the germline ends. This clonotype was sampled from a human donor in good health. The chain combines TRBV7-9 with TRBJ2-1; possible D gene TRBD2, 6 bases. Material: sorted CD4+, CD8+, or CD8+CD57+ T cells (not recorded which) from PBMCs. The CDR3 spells CASSFLSGGYYNEQFF. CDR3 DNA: TGTGCCAGCAGCTTTCTCTCCGGGGGTTACTACAATGAGCAGTTCTTC.